Sequencing of this T cell receptor (beta chain) was carried out in a study of T and B cells in COVID-19 patients. Blood genomic DNA input for TRB amplification was about 250-500 ng. Judged by abundance, this clonotype is medium-sized. Multiplex PCR with BIOMED2 TRB-A/B primer pools amplified TRB rearrangements. TCRdb ran MiXCR on the multiplex PCR reads and lists one entry per CDR3 protein. The sample holds around 6,600 distinct CDR3 sequences; more than 25% are singletons and the top ten take 20% to 30%. CDR3 size: 14 residues. V was cut by 5 bases and J by 6 bases, with 17 bases left in between. Germline V gene data show CDR1 as LNHDA and CDR2 as SQIVND (reference sequence).

The material sequenced was blood. This clonotype originated in a human donor who had recovered from COVID-19. This chain links TRBV19 with TRBJ2-7; D gene ambiguous. CDR3 DNA: TGTGCCAGTAGTCCCCGGCCTGGTCAAGCCGAGCAGTACTTC. Amino acids: CASSPRPGQAEQYF.